These 29 T cell receptor beta chains came from one sample sequenced in a study of T cell changes during pregnancy in multiple sclerosis. Assay used: immunoSEQ multiplex PCR; TCRdb lists only in-frame clones, some missing. This sample yields 54,000 or so clones, of which around 93% are seen a single time; roughly 0.35% belongs to the top ten. This sample comprised CD4+ T cells from peripheral blood mononuclear cells, obtained before pregnancy. These receptors came from a female donor with multiple sclerosis, enrolled in a pregnancy study.

DNA of the CDR3: TGTGCCAGCAGCTTAGAGGGGGACAGGAGGCGGGGCTACACCTTC. It translates to CASSLEGDRRRGYTF. The chain carries TRBV11-3 and TRBJ1-2; 8 bases fit TRBD1. This CDR3 spans 15 amino acids. Trimming at V came to 0 bases and at J to 8 bases, leaving 8 bases not matched to a gene. Germline-derived CDR1 and CDR2 are SGHNT and YENEEA.

V is TRBV6-6 and J is TRBJ2-7, with TRBD1 identical over 8 bases. Germline trimming cut 6 bases from V and 2 bases from J; bases unmatched to any gene: 9. This CDR3 is built from 15 residues. Germline V gene sequence: CDR1 MNHNY, CDR2 SVGAGI (reference sequence). The CDR3 is CASRPGTGVPYEQYF. In DNA form, the CDR3 reads TGTGCCAGCAGACCCGGGACAGGAGTTCCCTACGAGCAGTACTTC.

This chain uses TRBV15 with TRBJ2-4, with 8 bases that match TRBD2. J gave up 2 bases and V 0 bases, and 9 bases lay outside the gene matches. From germline, CDR1 is LNHNV and CDR2 YYDKDF (reference sequence). The length of the CDR3 is 18 residues. CDR3 residues: CATSRDLSGSGPKNIQYF. In nucleotides, the CDR3 is TGTGCCACCAGCAGAGATCTCAGCGGGAGTGGGCCCAAAAACATTCAGTACTTC. The full variable domain, rest sourced from reference TRBV15 and TRBJ2-4, is DAMVIQNPRYQVTQFGKPVTLSCSQTLNHNVMYWYQQKSSQAPKLLFHYYDKDFNNEADTPDNFQSRRPNTSFCFLDIRSPGLGDTAMYLCATSRDLSGSGPKNIQYFGAGTRLSVL.

CDR3 sequence reads: CASSSPDRVGETQYF. As DNA, the CDR3 is TGTGCCAGCAGCTCACCGGACAGGGTGGGCGAGACCCAGTACTTC. The rearrangement links TRBV7-6 to TRBJ2-5; 8 nucleotides line up with TRBD1. With 4 bases clipped from V and 5 bases from J, the junction kept 9 bases outside the gene matches. The length of the CDR3 is 15 residues. Germline CDR1 reads SGHVS; CDR2 reads FNYEAQ.

This clone was counted a single time. The chain has TRBV4-1 and TRBJ2-3, with 7 bases aligning to TRBD2. Germline V gene sequence: CDR1 MGHRA, CDR2 YSYEKL. V gave up 4 bases and J gave up 2 bases; unmatched junction bases: 12. The CDR3 covers 17 residues. The CDR3 loop reads CASSRDPSSGTTDTQYF. CDR3 bases: TGCGCCAGCAGCCGAGATCCCTCTAGCGGTACCACAGATACGCAGTATTTT.

The J gene is TRBJ2-2, the V gene TRBV10-1, with 9 bases matching TRBD2. Per germline, CDR1 WNHNN and CDR2 SYGVQD (reference sequence). V trimming: 9 bases; J trimming: 2 bases; junction bases outside the gene matches: 4. CDR3 length: 14 residues. CDR3 sequence (DNA): TGCGCCAGGTTGACTAGCGGTAACACCGGGGAGCTGTTTTTT. It yields the protein CARLTSGNTGELFF.

This chain links TRBV4-3 with TRBJ2-1, with D possibly TRBD2 on 6 matching bases. This CDR3 is 14 amino acids long. Trimming removed 0 bases from V and 5 bases from J, with 8 bases in between. Germline CDR1 and CDR2: LGHNA and YSLEER. This chain's CDR3 is CASSQDGRNNEQFF. DNA for the CDR3: TGCGCCAGCAGCCAAGATGGGAGGAACAATGAGCAGTTCTTC.

V is TRBV6-5 and J is TRBJ1-4; D remains unclear. Germline V lookup: CDR1 MNHEY, CDR2 SVGAGI. Trimming pared 5 bases from V and 3 bases from J, leaving 7 bases between. The CDR3 spans 13 residues. This CDR3 is CASSASPNEKLFF. In DNA form, the CDR3 reads TGTGCCAGCAGTGCGTCCCCTAATGAAAAACTGTTTTTT.

The V gene is TRBV4-2, the J gene TRBJ2-1; 11 bases are a match to TRBD2. Trimming cost V 0 bases and J 4 bases; bases outside gene matches: 8. CDR1 is LGHNA and CDR2 is YNFKEQ in the germline V gene. The CDR3 runs 18 residues. For the CDR3, the DNA is TGTGCCAGCAGCCAAGACACCAGACTAGCGGGAAATTACAATGAGCAGTTCTTC. Protein: CASSQDTRLAGNYNEQFF.

This chain links TRBV28 with TRBJ2-7; TRBD2 agrees at 10 bases. CDR1 is MDHEN and CDR2 is SYDVKM in the germline V gene. The J segment lost 3 bases and the V segment lost 8 bases, leaving 7 bases of the junction unmatched. There are 14 residues in the CDR3. The CDR3 DNA is TGTGCCAGCCTCACTAGCGGGATTGGCTACGAGCAGTACTTC. This codes for CASLTSGIGYEQYF.

V usage is TRBV28 and J usage is TRBJ1-2, with D possibly being TRBD1 (6 bases). Germline V gene data show CDR1 as MDHEN and CDR2 as SYDVKM. V shed 3 bases and J shed 2 bases, with 10 bases lying between them. This CDR3 region has 14 residues. For the CDR3, the DNA is TGTGCCAGCAGTTTTTACAGGGCGAACTATGGCTACACCTTC. The encoded protein is CASSFYRANYGYTF.

This chain uses TRBV5-4 with TRBJ2-1, with 13 positions matching TRBD2. CDR3 length: 18 amino acids. Trimming at V came to 3 bases and at J to 0 bases, leaving 6 bases not matched to a gene. Germline V gene lookup returns CDR1 SGHNT and CDR2 YYREEE (reference sequence). The CDR3 sequence is CASSSRTSGSYSYNEQFF. For the CDR3, the DNA is TGTGCCAGCAGCTCTAGGACTAGCGGGAGTTACTCCTACAATGAGCAGTTCTTC.

This clone appeared once. V and J are TRBV7-2 and TRBJ1-3; tentative D call: TRBD1 (5 bases). Germline CDR1 is SGHTA and CDR2 is FQGNSA. Trimming left V 2 bases short and J 1 base short, with 18 bases between. The CDR3 spans 18 residues. CDR3 protein: CASSLWLGGESSGNTIYF. The CDR3 DNA reads as TGTGCCAGCAGCTTATGGCTGGGGGGAGAGTCTTCTGGAAACACCATATATTTT.

The CDR3 loop reads CASSQGTGPGYTF. In DNA form, the CDR3 reads TGTGCCAGCAGTCAAGGGACAGGACCTGGCTACACCTTC. The V call is TRBV28, the J call TRBJ1-2, with 8 bases fitting TRBD1. V lost 5 bases, J lost 7 bases, and 6 bases stayed unmatched. Looked up from germline, CDR1 is MDHEN and CDR2 is SYDVKM. There are 13 residues in the CDR3.

The rearrangement links TRBV7-9 to TRBJ1-5, with TRBD1 matching over 7 bases. The CDR3 length is 17 residues. Germline-derived CDR1 and CDR2 are SEHNR and FQNEAQ (reference sequence). The junction had 12 bases not matched to a gene; V was cut back by 4 bases and J by 3 bases. CDR3 in amino acids: CASSSVTGTVNNQPQHF. For the CDR3, the DNA is TGTGCCAGCAGCTCGGTGACCGGGACAGTAAACAATCAGCCCCAGCATTTT.

The chain has TRBV7-3 and TRBJ2-1, with D unclear. V shed 0 bases and J shed 0 bases, with 6 bases lying between them. Germline V lookup: CDR1 SGHTA, CDR2 FQGTGA. CDR3 size: 15 residues. The CDR3 sequence: CASSLTYSSYNEQFF. The CDR3 nucleotides are TGTGCCAGCAGCTTAACCTATAGCTCCTACAATGAGCAGTTCTTC. Full variable domain (missing parts from reference TRBV7-3 and TRBJ2-1): GAGVSQTPSNKVTEKGKYVELRCDPISGHTALYWYRQSLGQGPEFLIYFQGTGAADDSGLPNDRFFAVRPEGSVSTLKIQRTERGDSAVYLCASSLTYSSYNEQFFGPGTRLTVL.

The chain is built from TRBV6-5 and TRBJ1-5, with D perhaps matching TRBD1 (5 bases). Trimming removed 4 bases from V and 3 bases from J, with 10 bases in between. Germline V gene sequence: CDR1 MNHEY, CDR2 SVGAGI. This CDR3 contains 14 residues. CDR3 residues: CASSLRRDNQPQHF. Here the CDR3 DNA reads TGTGCCAGCAGTTTACGCAGGGACAATCAGCCCCAGCATTTT.

The CDR3 sequence is CASSVASSGRVYNEQFF. CDR3 DNA sequence: TGTGCCAGCAGCGTAGCATCTAGCGGGAGGGTGTACAATGAGCAGTTCTTC. V gene TRBV9 combines with J gene TRBJ2-1; 12 bases map to TRBD2. The junction had 5 bases not matched to a gene; V was cut back by 0 bases and J by 4 bases. The CDR3 loop spans 17 amino acids. Germline lookup yields CDR1 SGDLS and CDR2 YYNGEE.

The chain combines TRBV7-2 with TRBJ2-1; tentatively, D is TRBD1 (5 bases). CDR1 is SGHTA, CDR2 FQGNSA, per germline. The CDR3 runs to 15 residues. With 5 bases removed from V and 11 bases from J, the gap between germline ends came to 22 bases. The CDR3 nucleotides read TGTGCCAGCAGCCCAGGACAAGGGTCGTCTTTGAAGCAGTTCTTC. Translation gives CASSPGQGSSLKQFF.

This chain connects TRBV7-8 to TRBJ1-5; possible D gene TRBD1, 6 bases. The CDR3 loop spans 20 amino acids. CDR1 is SGHVS, CDR2 FQNEAQ, per germline. The ends were cut back, 5 bases at V and 4 bases at J, with 30 bases in the middle. The CDR3 here is CASSRSRGALRIYGNQPQHF. For the CDR3, the DNA is TGTGCCAGCAGCCGATCTCGGGGGGCGCTTCGGATTTATGGGAATCAGCCCCAGCATTTT.

The chain is built from TRBV28 and TRBJ2-1; weak D call: TRBD1 (5 bases). This CDR3 contains 14 residues. CDR1 is MDHEN and CDR2 is SYDVKM in the germline V gene. Trimming removed 2 bases from V and 6 bases from J, with 11 bases in between. For the CDR3, the DNA is TGTGCCAGCAGTTTACTCCAGGGCGGCAATGAGCAGTTCTTC. Translation gives CASSLLQGGNEQFF.

This clone was seen only once. The J gene is TRBJ1-5, the V gene TRBV19, with D possibly matching TRBD1 (6 bases). Germline CDR1 and CDR2: LNHDA and SQIVND (reference sequence). The CDR3 extends over 16 amino acids. Trimming took 6 bases from V and 0 from J, leaving 15 bases between them. The CDR3 bases are TGTGCCAGTAGGGATAAGGGGGGGTATAGCAATCAGCCCCAGCATTTT. Translation gives CASRDKGGYSNQPQHF.

The CDR3 sequence: CASSRGGRDNEQFF. The CDR3 DNA sequence: TGCGCCAGCAGTAGGGGGGGTAGGGACAATGAGCAGTTCTTC. The V gene is TRBV4-1, the J gene TRBJ2-1; a possible D gene is TRBD2 (7 bases). The CDR3 runs to 14 residues. Germline loops: CDR1 MGHRA, CDR2 YSYEKL. V shed 6 bases and J shed 5 bases, with 14 bases lying between them.

The V gene is TRBV23-1, the J gene TRBJ2-2; D might be TRBD1 (6 bases). TRBV23-1 is an ORF; its function is uncertain. The CDR3 has 21 residues. With 1 base removed from V and 0 bases from J, the gap between germline ends came to 24 bases. The CDR3 bases are TGCGCCAGCAGTCAATTTACCGCGCGTCGGAGGACAGTTCCGAACACCGGGGAGCTGTTTTTT. Translated: CASSQFTARRRTVPNTGELFF.

This chain links TRBV6-5 with TRBJ2-7; 11 nucleotides match TRBD2. Germline V gene lookup returns CDR1 MNHEY and CDR2 SVGAGI. The CDR3 consists of 15 residues. After removal of 8 bases from V and 5 bases from J, the junction contained 11 bases not matched to a gene. Here the CDR3 reads CASRFSGRAPNEQYF. CDR3 coding DNA: TGTGCCAGCCGTTTTAGCGGGAGGGCCCCCAACGAGCAGTACTTC.

The gene calls are TRBV6-5 and TRBJ1-2; D is unresolved. The CDR3 contains 13 residues. Germline CDR1 MNHEY, CDR2 SVGAGI. V gave up 6 bases and J gave up 0 bases, with 8 bases separating them. The CDR3 DNA is TGTGCCAGCAGCCCCCTTACTAACTATGGCTACACCTTC. Translation: CASSPLTNYGYTF.

The chain joins TRBV14 to TRBJ2-5, with 8 bases aligning to TRBD2. CDR1 and CDR2 (germline): SGHDN, FVKESK. The CDR3 sequence is 17 residues long. V dropped 3 bases and J dropped 5; count of bases not matched to a gene: 14. The CDR3 here is CASSHPPKRETRETQYF. In DNA form, the CDR3 reads TGTGCCAGCAGCCACCCCCCCAAGCGGGAGACTAGGGAGACCCAGTACTTC.

DNA for the CDR3: TGTGCCAGCTCACCATCGAGTAGCAGCCTGGAGTTCTTC. Residues: CASSPSSSSLEFF. The chain recombines TRBV18 with TRBJ2-1; D unresolved. Germline CDR1 and CDR2: KGHSH and LQKENI. The length of the CDR3 is 13 residues. V lost 2 bases to trimming and J lost 14 bases, with 16 bases between them.

This chain links TRBV28 with TRBJ1-4; 9 nucleotides align to TRBD1. V shed 7 bases, J shed 7 bases, and the junction held 7 bases outside the gene matches. The V gene's germline CDR1 is MDHEN and CDR2 SYDVKM. The CDR3 runs 14 residues. The CDR3 DNA reads as TGTGCCAGCACCAACAGGGGGCAGAGTGAAAAACTGTTTTTT. This encodes CASTNRGQSEKLFF.